This TCR beta chain was captured in a study of hypomethylating agent response in myelodysplastic syndrome. Study-level information: Patients with myelodysplastic syndrome were 9 male and 2 female. General study points: Non-responders showed more contracted clonotypes post-treatment, while responders showed more novel ones. Across all patients and within response groups, hypomethylating treatment left richness, diversity and clonality without significant change.

This clone appeared once. Its antigen is not known. V was pared by 4 bases and J by 0 bases, with 4 bases of the junction left unmatched. The CDR3 is made up of 16 amino acids. The V gene's germline CDR1 is KGHSH and CDR2 LQKENI. Sequenced by immunoSEQ multiplex PCR; TCRdb stores in-frame clones only, minus some. The sample yields 2,500 to 3,500 clones, approximately 82% seen once. This clonotype was sampled from a human donor with myelodysplastic syndrome. V gene TRBV18 combines with J gene TRBJ1-1; the match to TRBD1 covers 11 bases. The specimen was bone marrow, collected before or after starting hypomethylating agent treatment for myelodysplastic syndrome (not recorded which). The CDR3, as DNA: TGTGCCAGCTCACGAGGGACAGGGGGGATGAACACTGAAGCTTTCTTT. Amino acids: CASSRGTGGMNTEAFF.